This is a list of T cell receptor beta chains from one sample in a study of long-term antiretroviral therapy in people with HIV. Measured with immunoSEQ multiplex PCR; TCRdb has only the in-frame clones, and not every one. The data hold more than 15,000 clones, with about 77% observed a single time. The source was unsorted PBMCs, collected at the start of antiretroviral therapy, before treatment. The source of these receptors is a woman between 40 and 50 years old with HIV. CDR3s include the opening cysteine and the closing phenylalanine or tryptophan. The D gene is left open where the match is weak. Only some rows state a clone size, as once, few, many or a class for expanded clones.

>few|TRBJ2-7|TRBV6-1|TRBD1
TGTGCCAGCAGTGATAGGGACAGGTACTACGAGCAGTACTTC
CASSDRDRYYEQYF
>NA|TRBJ2-1|TRBV11-2|TRBD2
TGTGCCAGCAGCTTCGGGACTAGCGGAAGGGAGCAGTTCTTC
CASSFGTSGREQFF
>few|TRBJ1-5|TRBV4-1|TRBD1
TGCGCCAGCAGCCCTTACCAAACAGGGGCGAATCAGCCCCAGCATTTT
CASSPYQTGANQPQHF
>NA|TRBJ2-5|TRBV11-2|TRBD2
TGTGCCAGCAGATGGCGGGAGGCGGGGGAGACCCAGTACTTC
CASRWREAGETQYF
>NA|TRBJ2-7|TRBV6-6|TRBD1
TGTGCCAGCGCCGGCGGGACAGGTCCCTACGAGCAGTACTTC
CASAGGTGPYEQYF
>NA|TRBJ2-6|TRBV7-6|NA
TGTGCCAGCAGCTTACTGGGGTTCTCTGGGGCCAACGTCCTGACTTTC
CASSLLGFSGANVLTF
>few|TRBJ1-6|TRBV2|NA
TGTGCCAGCAGCCGAGGCCGGGAAGGCGTTAATTCACCCCTCCACTTT
CASSRGREGVNSPLHF
>medium-sized|TRBJ1-6|TRBV2|NA
TGTGCCAGCAGAGAACGTGAGGGGTGGAATTCACCCCTCCACTTT
CASREREGWNSPLHF
>NA|TRBJ2-3|TRBV5-6|TRBD2
TGTGCCAGCAGCTCGACTAGCGGGGGACTTTCTAGCACAGATACGCAGTATTTT
CASSSTSGGLSSTDTQYF
>few|TRBJ1-5|TRBV6-1|NA
TGTGCCAGCAGTGATTGGGATTATAGCAATCAGCCCCAGCATTTT
CASSDWDYSNQPQHF
>NA|TRBJ1-6|TRBV5-1|TRBD1
TGCGCCAGCAGCGGAGGGGGACAGGGAAGTAATTCACCCCTCCACTTT
CASSGGGQGSNSPLHF
>NA|TRBJ2-7|TRBV7-2|NA
TGTGCCAGCAGCCCTTCTAGTAAATACGAGCAGTACTTC
CASSPSSKYEQYF
>NA|TRBJ2-7|TRBV6-5|NA
TGTGCCAGCAGTTACTTGACGGGCTCCTACGAGCAGTACTTC
CASSYLTGSYEQYF
>NA|TRBJ2-3|TRBV9|NA
TGTGCCAGCAGCGTAGTTGGCTCCCCGGGTAGCACAGATACGCAGTATTTT
CASSVVGSPGSTDTQYF
>NA|TRBJ1-2|TRBV4-1|TRBD1
TGCGCCAGCAGCTCCGTCCCTGGACAGGGGGTCTATGGCTACACCTTC
CASSSVPGQGVYGYTF
>NA|TRBJ1-4|TRBV13|TRBD1
TGTGCCAGCAGTACCGACGGAGGGGGCTATGAAAAACTGTTTTTT
CASSTDGGGYEKLFF
>NA|TRBJ2-1|TRBV30|TRBD1
TGTGCCTGGAGTGTAGGGGTGGGGACAGGGACCCTATACAATGAGCAGTTCTTC
CAWSVGVGTGTLYNEQFF
>NA|TRBJ1-5|TRBV19|TRBD1
TGTGCCAGTAGTCGACAGGGGAACAATCAGCCCCAGCATTTT
CASSRQGNNQPQHF
>NA|TRBJ2-7|TRBV5-6|NA
TGTGCCAGCAGTAGTACTAGATACGAGCAGTACTTC
CASSSTRYEQYF
>NA|TRBJ2-7|TRBV7-8|NA
TGTGCCAGCAGCTTAGCGTCCCGGGCCACCTACGAGCAGTACTTC
CASSLASRATYEQYF
>few|TRBJ1-2|TRBV5-1|NA
TGCGCCAGCAGCGCAAACAGGAACTATGGCTACACCTTC
CASSANRNYGYTF
>NA|TRBJ2-3|TRBV5-1|TRBD1
TGCGCCAGCAACCGGGACAGGGGGCATTTAGATACGCAGTATTTT
CASNRDRGHLDTQYF
>NA|TRBJ1-4|TRBV7-7|NA
TGTGCCAGCAGCCGCTACGAAACAACTAATGAAAAACTGTTTTTT
CASSRYETTNEKLFF
>once|TRBJ2-3|TRBV14|NA
TGTGCCAGCAGCCAAGATTTAACCCGGAGCACAGATACGCAGTATTTT
CASSQDLTRSTDTQYF
>NA|TRBJ1-6|TRBV6-1|NA
TGTGCCGGAGGACAGTCTTTGAATTCACCCCTCCACTTT
CAGGQSLNSPLHF
>NA|TRBJ1-4|TRBV7-2|TRBD1
TGTGCCAGCAGCTCCCTTGCGACAGGGCATGAAAAACTGTTTTTT
CASSSLATGHEKLFF
>NA|TRBJ2-5|TRBV5-4|TRBD2
TGTGCCAGCAGCTTCGGGCTAGCGGGGCAAGAGACCCAGTACTTC
CASSFGLAGQETQYF
>NA|TRBJ1-1|TRBV29-1|NA
TGCAGCATCATAGTCGGGAACACTGAAGCTTTCTTT
CSIIVGNTEAFF
>once|TRBJ1-2|TRBV7-2|NA
TGTGCCAGCAGCTTAGACCCGGGCCCCTATGGCTACACCTTC
CASSLDPGPYGYTF
>NA|TRBJ2-5|TRBV19|TRBD1
TGTGCCAGTAGTATAGGGCAGGGGGCTATGGCCCAGTACTTC
CASSIGQGAMAQYF
>NA|TRBJ1-1|TRBV18|NA
TGTGCCAGCCAAAGACAGGCGAACACTGAAGCTTTCTTT
CASQRQANTEAFF
>NA|TRBJ1-3|TRBV9|NA
TGTGCCAGCAGCCTTCCCCAAAGCTCTGGAAACACCATATATTTT
CASSLPQSSGNTIYF
>NA|TRBJ2-3|TRBV28|NA
TGTGCCAGCCTACCCTCCGGCAGGTTGGGGGCTCAGTATTTT
CASLPSGRLGAQYF
>few|TRBJ1-1|TRBV21-1|NA
TGTGCCAGCAGCAAAAATGGCAGGGGACACACTGAAGCTTTCTTT
CASSKNGRGHTEAFF
>NA|TRBJ2-5|TRBV5-5|NA
TGTGCCAGCAGCCCATCGGGGACTGCGGGACAAGAGACCCAGTACTTC
CASSPSGTAGQETQYF
>NA|TRBJ1-1|TRBV29-1|NA
TGCAGCGTTGGACGGGTGGGGGCAGGGACTGAAGCTTTCTTT
CSVGRVGAGTEAFF
>once|TRBJ2-5|TRBV7-9|NA
TGTGCCAGCAGCTTAGTAGAGGGAGAGACCCAGTACTTC
CASSLVEGETQYF